The 20 T cell receptor beta chains below come from one sample, sequenced in a study of blood T cell repertoires in COVID-19. TCRdb's table, derived via immunoSEQ multiplex PCR, lists solely in-frame clones and lacks some. Of around 56,000 clones in the sample, 80% to 95% are singletons; the top ten hold about a sixth. The sample comprised peripheral blood. The source of these receptors is a man older than 75 with acute or convalescent COVID-19.

This chain connects TRBV10-3 to TRBJ2-3; D perhaps matches TRBD1 (6 bases). The CDR3 sequence is 13 residues long. Germline CDR1 and CDR2: ENHRY and SYGVKD. V lost 3 bases to trimming and J lost 3 bases, with 7 bases between them. As DNA, the CDR3 is TGTGCCATCAGTGAAGGGGGAACAGATACGCAGTATTTT. Translating gives CAISEGGTDTQYF.

This chain uses TRBV3-1 (or the pseudogene TRBV3-2) with TRBJ2-1; 16 bases agree with TRBD2. Germline V gene lookup returns CDR1 LGHDT and CDR2 YNNKEL (reference sequence). Losses at the gene ends were 1 base for V and 8 bases for J; bases not matched to a gene: 8. This CDR3 contains 18 residues. The CDR3 DNA is TGTGCCAGCAGCCAAGCGGCCGGGACTAGCGGGGGGGCACATGAGCAGTTCTTC. Protein sequence: CASSQAAGTSGGAHEQFF.

The V gene is TRBV13, the J gene TRBJ2-3; TRBD2 matches 8 bases. V shed 1 base and J 4 bases; nucleotides not matched to a gene: 7. The CDR3 sequence is 16 residues long. Germline V gene data show CDR1 as PRHDT and CDR2 as FYEKMQ (reference sequence). CDR3 loop: CASSLAVRAGADTQYF. In nucleotides, the CDR3 is TGTGCCAGCAGCTTAGCCGTTCGAGCGGGGGCAGATACGCAGTATTTT.

The chain links TRBV5-4 to TRBJ2-5; TRBD1 matches 8 bases. Looked up from germline, CDR1 is SGHNT and CDR2 is YYREEE (reference sequence). Unmatched junction bases numbered 9, after V lost 5 bases and J lost 3 bases. The length of the CDR3 is 15 residues. CDR3 amino acids: CASSSTSGGEETQYF. CDR3 coding DNA: TGTGCCAGCAGTTCAACCTCAGGGGGCGAAGAGACCCAGTACTTC. Full variable domain (remainder filled in from reference TRBV5-4 and TRBJ2-5): ETGVTQSPTHLIKTRGQQVTLRCSSQSGHNTVSWYQQALGQGPQFIFQYYREEENGRGNFPPRFSGLQFPNYSSELNVNALELDDSALYLCASSSTSGGEETQYFGPGTRLLVL.

The chain combines TRBV18 with TRBJ2-7; 7 nucleotides agree with TRBD1. The CDR3 runs 13 residues. In germline, CDR1 is KGHSH, CDR2 LQKENI. V was clipped by 5 bases and J by 6 bases; unmatched bases: 7. CDR3 protein: CASSDRDMGEQYF. DNA for the CDR3: TGTGCCAGCTCAGACAGGGACATGGGCGAGCAGTACTTC.

This clone was seen a handful of times. The chain combines TRBV2 with TRBJ1-3; 9 nucleotides align to TRBD1. V shed 6 bases and J 4 bases; nucleotides not matched to a gene: 4. Germline V lookup: CDR1 SNHLY, CDR2 FYNNEI. This CDR3 is built from 14 residues. In DNA form, the CDR3 reads TGTGCCAGCAGGCAGGGACAGGGAGGAAACACCATATATTTT. Translating gives CASRQGQGGNTIYF.

This chain joins TRBV5-1 and TRBJ2-3; D uncertain. The CDR3 length is 17 residues. Trimming took off 1 base at V and 3 bases at J, with 18 bases between the two ends. Germline V gives CDR1 SGHRS, CDR2 YFSETQ. The CDR3 DNA is TGCGCCAGCAGCTTGCTGCGCATAATGTCAACGACAGATACGCAGTATTTT. This sequence encodes CASSLLRIMSTTDTQYF.

This chain connects TRBV27 to TRBJ2-7, with TRBD1 matching over 9 bases. The CDR3 has 15 residues. V dropped 4 bases and J dropped 6; count of bases not matched to a gene: 10. The germline V gene has CDR1 MNHEY and CDR2 SMNVEV (reference sequence). CDR3 amino acids: CASSYQGTGLSEQYF. The CDR3 DNA reads TGTGCCAGCAGTTATCAGGGGACAGGGTTGAGCGAGCAGTACTTC.

This rearrangement joins TRBV3-1 (or the pseudogene TRBV3-2) to TRBJ2-5, with TRBD2 identical over 10 bases. With V trimmed by 1 base and J by 2 bases, 1 base remained unmatched. CDR3 length equals 15 residues. CDR1 and CDR2 (germline): LGHDT, YNNKEL (reference sequence). DNA of the CDR3: TGTGCCAGCAGCCAAGCTAGCGGGGGTCAAGAGACCCAGTACTTC. Its translation is CASSQASGGQETQYF.

There are a few counts of this clone. The chain uses TRBV6-5 and TRBJ2-7, with D possibly matching TRBD2 (5 bases). The CDR3 covers 15 residues. V lost 4 bases to trimming and J lost 3 bases, with 16 bases between them. CDR1 is MNHEY and CDR2 is SVGAGI in the germline V gene. The DNA for the CDR3 is TGTGCCAGCAGTTCCCCCGGGAAGGCGGGCTACGAGCAGTACTTC. This translates into CASSSPGKAGYEQYF.

The CDR3 DNA reads TGTGCCAGCAGTACTACAGCAGGGGGCACCGGGGAGCTGTTTTTT. Its translation is CASSTTAGGTGELFF. The genes are TRBV27 and TRBJ2-2; 7 bases line up with TRBD1. CDR3 length: 15 amino acids. V lost 5 bases, J lost 4 bases, and 7 bases stayed unmatched. Germline loops: CDR1 MNHEY, CDR2 SMNVEV (reference sequence).

The V gene is TRBV6-5, the J gene TRBJ1-1; 9 nucleotides align to TRBD1. This CDR3 has 14 amino acids. Trimming at V came to 2 bases and at J to 4 bases, leaving 2 bases not matched to a gene. CDR1 and CDR2 (germline): MNHEY, SVGAGI. The CDR3 is CASSYGTGPTEAFF. CDR3 sequence (DNA): TGTGCCAGCAGTTACGGGACAGGGCCCACTGAAGCTTTCTTT.

The sample holds one count of this clone. V is TRBV28 and J is TRBJ1-5; 9 bases are shared with TRBD1. Per the germline V gene, CDR1 is MDHEN and CDR2 is SYDVKM. Trimming at V came to 6 bases and at J to 1 base, leaving 10 bases not matched to a gene. This CDR3 is 17 amino acids long. The CDR3 loop reads CASRTGTGFLSNQPQHF. CDR3 nucleotides: TGTGCCAGCAGGACCGGGACAGGGTTTTTAAGCAATCAGCCCCAGCATTTT.

The rearrangement joins TRBV7-2 to TRBJ2-5; 8 bases fit TRBD2. Looked up from germline, CDR1 is SGHTA and CDR2 is FQGNSA. V lost 5 bases, J lost 13 bases, and 15 bases stayed unmatched. This CDR3 has 14 amino acids. CDR3 in amino acids: CASSAFAGGGALYF. DNA of the CDR3: TGTGCCAGCAGCGCTTTTGCGGGGGGTGGGGCTCTGTACTTC.

The chain is built from TRBV7-9 and TRBJ2-7, with D possibly being TRBD2 (6 bases). Germline V gives CDR1 SEHNR, CDR2 FQNEAQ (reference sequence). Trimming removed 4 bases at V and 7 bases at J, with 26 bases between. The CDR3 is 17 amino acids. Here the CDR3 reads CASSSLPGQEGAVEQYF. The CDR3 DNA is TGTGCCAGCAGCTCTTTACCCGGGCAGGAGGGTGCGGTAGAGCAGTACTTC. The full variable domain, with the rest looked up from reference TRBV7-9 and TRBJ2-7, is DTGVSQNPRHKITKRGQNVTFRCDPISEHNRLYWYRQTLGQGPEFLTYFQNEAQLEKSRLLSDRFSAERPKGSFSTLEIQRTEQGDSAMYLCASSSLPGQEGAVEQYFGPGTRLTVT.

This clone has a single count. CDR3 DNA: TGCGCCAGCAGCTTGTCGGACAACCAAGAGACCCAGTACTTC. Amino acids: CASSLSDNQETQYF. The V call is TRBV5-1, the J call TRBJ2-5; D might be TRBD1 (5 bases). This CDR3 spans 14 amino acids. With 1 base removed from V and 0 bases from J, the gap between germline ends came to 7 bases. In germline, CDR1 is SGHRS, CDR2 YFSETQ.

This clone was picked up one time. This rearrangement joins TRBV13 to TRBJ2-4; 7 bases agree with TRBD2. CDR1 is PRHDT and CDR2 is FYEKMQ in the germline V gene (reference sequence). The CDR3 extends over 16 amino acids. V lost 3 bases and J lost 2; bases outside the gene matches: 7. The CDR3 sequence is CASSLRGISSKNIQYF. The CDR3 bases are TGTGCCAGCAGCTTGCGGGGGATCTCCTCCAAAAACATTCAGTACTTC.

The V and J genes are TRBV6-5 and TRBJ1-1; 7 bases fit TRBD1. Trimming removed 6 bases from V and 4 bases from J; junction bases left unmatched: 8. From germline, CDR1 is MNHEY and CDR2 SVGAGI. This CDR3 is 14 amino acids long. The CDR3 region is CASSAWDSRTEAFF. The CDR3, as DNA: TGTGCCAGCAGCGCCTGGGACAGTCGCACTGAAGCTTTCTTT.

V and J are TRBV6-6 and TRBJ1-3; a possible D gene is TRBD1 (5 bases). The CDR3 contains 15 residues. Germline V gene data show CDR1 as MNHNY and CDR2 as SVGAGI (reference sequence). The V end was cut by 2 bases, the J end by 4 bases, with 12 bases between. The CDR3 is CASSYLVTAGNTIYF. CDR3 sequence (DNA): TGTGCCAGCAGTTACCTGGTGACAGCAGGAAACACCATATATTTT.

This clone has just one count. The rearrangement joins TRBV6-5 to TRBJ1-5; TRBD1 is a possible D gene (6 bases). Between the trimmed V and J ends, which lost 5 bases and 4 bases, there was a span of 15 bases. The CDR3 length is 15 residues. Germline-derived CDR1 and CDR2 are MNHEY and SVGAGI. This CDR3 reads CASSKTGPTNQPQHF. The DNA of the CDR3 is TGTGCCAGCAGTAAGACAGGTCCCACGAATCAGCCCCAGCATTTT.